The next 23 T cell receptor beta chains were all read from a single sample in a study of T cell responses to AZD1222 COVID-19 vaccine (dated by TCRdb to 2020 to 2022). The time point label, read with the paper, signifies: baseline before first vaccination. Receptor libraries were prepared by the immunoSEQ multiplex PCR assay. TCRdb re-hosts the immuneACCESS table, in-frame sequences only. Its copies lack some clones; in the studies checked, an unresolved V gene accounts for under half of them, and the cause for the rest is not known. This sample is represented by about 99,000 clones; 91% of them were singletons. 45% of the sample is taken by the ten largest. Sequenced material: peripheral blood, taken on day 0 of AZD1222 vaccination. These receptors originate from an adult in good health.

The rearrangement uses TRBV11-2 and TRBJ2-3, with 12 bases fitting TRBD1. The germline CDR1 and CDR2 sequences are SGHAT and FQNNGV. V lost 5 bases to trimming and J lost 3 bases; unmatched junction nucleotides: 6. This CDR3 has 16 amino acids. The CDR3 DNA reads TGTGCCAGCAGCCTTCCGGGACAGGGGGCAACAGATACGCAGTATTTT. It is translated as CASSLPGQGATDTQYF.

As for this clone: Relative to the germline gene, one junction end is altered; a read error may explain this. The rearrangement links TRBV7-9 to TRBJ1-2; D unclear. Germline values: CDR1 SEHNR, CDR2 FQNEAQ (reference sequence). This CDR3 region has 10 residues. Here the CDR3 DNA reads TGTGCCAGCAGCCCTGGCTGGCCCCTTTTC. This encodes CASSPGWPLF.

This rearrangement joins TRBV6-2 or TRBV6-3 to TRBJ2-7; 9 nucleotides line up with TRBD2. This CDR3 region has 13 residues. The V gene's germline CDR1 is MNHEY and CDR2 SVGEGT. Germline trimming cut 3 bases from V and 6 bases from J; bases unmatched to any gene: 3. The CDR3 nucleotides are TGTGCCAGCAGTTATGCGGGAGGGGCCGAGCAGTACTTC. Translation gives CASSYAGGAEQYF.

The CDR3 protein is CASSPTATFDQPQHF. The CDR3 DNA sequence: TGTGCCAGCAGCCCAACCGCAACATTTGATCAGCCCCAGCATTTT. V is TRBV4-2 and J is TRBJ1-5; D is undetermined. This CDR3 region has 15 residues. Germline assignment: CDR1 LGHNA and CDR2 YNFKEQ. V gave up 4 bases and J gave up 5 bases, with 15 bases separating them.

As concerns this clone: The same CDR3 arises from other DNA sequences in this sample as well. The V and J genes are TRBV18 and TRBJ1-1; 8 nucleotides line up with TRBD1. Germline-derived CDR1 and CDR2 are KGHSH and LQKENI. V shed 6 bases, J shed 0 bases, and the junction held 3 bases outside the gene matches. This CDR3 has 14 amino acids. DNA for the CDR3: TGTGCCAGCTCCCCGGACAGGGTGAACACTGAAGCTTTCTTT. Translating it yields CASSPDRVNTEAFF. The whole variable domain, filled in from reference TRBV18 and TRBJ1-1, reads NAGVMQNPRHLVRRRGQEARLRCSPMKGHSHVYWYRQLPEEGLKFMVYLQKENIIDESGMPKERFSAEFPKEGPSILRIQQVVRGDSAAYFCASSPDRVNTEAFFGQGTRLTVV.

In regard to this clone: The identical CDR3 is also encoded by other nucleotide sequences in the sample. This sequence joins TRBV21-1 and TRBJ1-5; the DNA was not compared with TRBD1, the D call given in the table. TRBV21-1 is given as a pseudogene. The CDR3 sequence is 19 residues long. The CDR3: CASSKVGISRGKDNQPQHF. CDR3 DNA sequence: TGTGCCAGCAGCAAAGTGGGGATATCGAGGGGGAAAGACAATCAGCCCCAGCATTTT.

The CDR3 reads CASSQEVAGYTF. The CDR3 nucleotides read TGTGCCAGCAGCCAAGAGGTAGCCGGCTACACCTTC. The genes are TRBV3-1 (or the pseudogene TRBV3-2) and TRBJ1-2, with D unresolved. Germline CDR1 LGHDT, CDR2 YNNKEL (reference sequence). The CDR3 covers 12 residues. V dropped 0 bases and J dropped 8 bases, with 7 bases sitting between them.

The V and J genes are TRBV29-1 and TRBJ2-5; 7 bases match TRBD1. From germline, CDR1 is SQVTM and CDR2 ANQGSEA. V lost 7 bases to trimming and J lost 4 bases; unmatched junction nucleotides: 6. The CDR3 totals 12 residues. Written as DNA, the CDR3 is TGCAGCGGTACAGGGGTGGCAGAGACCCAGTACTTC. It is translated as CSGTGVAETQYF.

The chain is built from TRBV5-1 and TRBJ2-1; TRBD2 agrees at 12 bases. Looked up from germline, CDR1 is SGHRS and CDR2 is YFSETQ. The CDR3 is made up of 16 amino acids. The trim removed 0 bases at V and 8 bases at J, leaving 6 bases unmatched. The CDR3 loop is CASSLALAGGGDEQFF. The CDR3 DNA reads as TGCGCCAGCAGCTTGGCACTAGCGGGAGGCGGGGATGAGCAGTTCTTC.

The gene calls are TRBV19 and TRBJ1-1, with D unclear. The CDR3 is made up of 13 amino acids. Germline V gene lookup returns CDR1 LNHDA and CDR2 SQIVND (reference sequence). Trimming cost V 5 bases and J 0 bases, with 7 bases left between them. The CDR3 loop reads CASSQTMNTEAFF. The CDR3 bases are TGTGCCAGTAGTCAGACCATGAACACTGAAGCTTTCTTT. The full variable domain, completed using reference TRBV19 and TRBJ1-1, is DGGITQSPKYLFRKEGQNVTLSCEQNLNHDAMYWYRQDPGQGLRLIYYSQIVNDFQKGDIAEGYSVSREKKESFPLTVTSAQKNPTAFYLCASSQTMNTEAFFGQGTRLTVV.

The rearrangement uses TRBV7-2 and TRBJ1-1; 7 positions agree with TRBD1. The CDR3 is 14 amino acids. V was pared by 5 bases and J by 0 bases, with 3 bases of the junction left unmatched. Germline V gene lookup returns CDR1 SGHTA and CDR2 FQGNSA. CDR3 in DNA: TGTGCCAGCAGCCGGGGACAGTTGAACACTGAAGCTTTCTTT. Encoded protein: CASSRGQLNTEAFF. The full variable domain, completed using reference TRBV7-2 and TRBJ1-1, is GAGVSQSPSNKVTEKGKDVELRCDPISGHTALYWYRQSLGQGLEFLIYFQGNSAPDKSGLPSDRFSAERTGGSVSTLTIQRTQQEDSAVYLCASSRGQLNTEAFFGQGTRLTVV.

The chain joins TRBV4-1 to TRBJ2-1; tentative D call: TRBD2 (8 bases). Germline CDR1 is MGHRA and CDR2 is YSYEKL. The CDR3 loop spans 17 amino acids. V was trimmed by 8 bases and J by 5 bases, leaving 25 bases between them. The CDR3 coding sequence is TGCGCCAGCGAAGCGAGGGAGGGGGCGGGAGGCGACAATGAGCAGTTCTTC. Translating gives CASEAREGAGGDNEQFF.

This rearrangement joins TRBV28 to TRBJ1-1; 7 bases match TRBD1. The trim removed 0 bases at V and 4 bases at J, leaving 5 bases unmatched. CDR3 length: 15 amino acids. Germline V lookup: CDR1 MDHEN, CDR2 SYDVKM. Here the CDR3 reads CASSLWTGRSTEAFF. The DNA of the CDR3 is TGTGCCAGCAGTTTATGGACAGGGAGGTCCACTGAAGCTTTCTTT.

The genes are TRBV27 and TRBJ2-3; D not resolved. In germline, CDR1 is MNHEY, CDR2 SMNVEV (reference sequence). The V end lost 5 bases, the J end lost 0 bases, and 9 bases lay between the germline ends. The CDR3 length is 14 residues. The CDR3 DNA is TGTGCCAGCAGTGTCTCGCGGAGCACAGATACGCAGTATTTT. This gives the protein CASSVSRSTDTQYF.

This chain connects TRBV7-2 to TRBJ2-7; 10 nucleotides align to TRBD1. The trim removed 5 bases at V and 3 bases at J, leaving 7 bases unmatched. The CDR3 runs to 15 residues. The germline V gene has CDR1 SGHTA and CDR2 FQGNSA. DNA of the CDR3: TGTGCCAGCAGCCCTCGACAGGGGGCCATCTACGAGCAGTACTTC. Translation: CASSPRQGAIYEQYF.

The table lists this clone with a count of one. The chain recombines TRBV7-6 with TRBJ2-7; tentative D call: TRBD2 (5 bases). The CDR3 runs to 15 residues. V lost 3 bases, J lost 4 bases, and 16 bases lay in between. The V gene's germline CDR1 is SGHVS and CDR2 FNYEAQ. The DNA for the CDR3 is TGTGCCAGCAGCTTGAACTTTGCGGGTGGATACGAGCAGTACTTC. Encoded protein: CASSLNFAGGYEQYF.

The chain combines TRBV7-7 with TRBJ2-3, with TRBD1 matching 11 bases. CDR1 is SSHAT, CDR2 FNYEAQ, per germline (reference sequence). The CDR3 runs to 15 residues. J gave up 3 bases and V 5 bases, and 4 bases lay outside the gene matches. This CDR3 reads CASSQGTGGTDTQYF. The CDR3 DNA sequence: TGTGCCAGCAGCCAGGGGACAGGGGGAACAGATACGCAGTATTTT. The full variable domain, with the rest looked up from reference TRBV7-7 and TRBJ2-3, is GAGVSQSPRYKVTKRGQDVTLRCDPISSHATLYWYQQALGQGPEFLTYFNYEAQPDKSGLPSDRFSAERPEGSISTLTIQRTEQRDSAMYRCASSQGTGGTDTQYFGPGTRLTVL.

This clone was seen once. This chain connects TRBV7-2 to TRBJ2-1; 13 bases are shared with TRBD2. The CDR3 sequence is 14 residues long. V shed 6 bases, J shed 7 bases, and the junction held 3 bases outside the gene matches. Germline V gene sequence: CDR1 SGHTA, CDR2 FQGNSA. As DNA, the CDR3 is TGTGCCAGCAGTTGGGGACTAGCGGGAAATGAGCAGTTCTTC. It is translated as CASSWGLAGNEQFF.

This chain uses TRBV19 with TRBJ1-2, with 8 nucleotides matching TRBD1. Germline trimming cut 6 bases from V and 4 bases from J; bases unmatched to any gene: 1. The germline V gene encodes CDR1 LNHDA and CDR2 SQIVND (reference sequence). The CDR3 has 12 amino acids. The CDR3 sequence is CASRGTGYGYTF. Here the CDR3 DNA reads TGTGCCAGTAGGGGGACAGGCTATGGCTACACCTTC.

This clone occurred once. J is TRBJ2-1 and V is TRBV18, with 9 bases fitting TRBD2. With 3 bases clipped from V and 4 bases from J, the junction kept 4 bases outside the gene matches. The CDR3 runs 15 residues. The germline V gene encodes CDR1 KGHSH and CDR2 LQKENI. The CDR3 loop is CASSPRTSEYNEQFF. The CDR3 DNA follows: TGTGCCAGCTCACCCCGGACTAGCGAGTACAATGAGCAGTTCTTC.

V usage is TRBV29-1 and J usage is TRBJ2-7; a weak D match, TRBD2 (6 bases). This CDR3 contains 12 residues. Germline V CDR1 and CDR2: SQVTM, ANQGSEA. V was shortened by 5 bases and J by 5 bases, with 13 bases between the two germline ends. The CDR3 DNA reads TGCAGCGTTCGGGAGTGGGGCCACGAGCAGTACTTC. Its protein product is CSVREWGHEQYF.

This clone was counted a single time. V is TRBV19 and J is TRBJ2-5; D is uncertain. Germline V gene lookup returns CDR1 LNHDA and CDR2 SQIVND (reference sequence). The V gene lost 3 bases and the J gene lost 2 bases, with 13 bases spanning the gap. This CDR3 is built from 15 residues. The DNA of the CDR3 is TGTGCCAGTAGTATTTCGGGTGGACCACAAGAGACCCAGTACTTC. It translates to CASSISGGPQETQYF.

The chain combines TRBV7-6 with TRBJ2-1, with 14 nucleotides matching TRBD2. The CDR3 contains 18 residues. The V gene's germline CDR1 is SGHVS and CDR2 FNYEAQ. J gave up 8 bases and V 1 base, and 10 bases lay outside the gene matches. In DNA form, the CDR3 reads TGTGCCAGCAGCTTAGGGCCTCAGGGACTAGCGGGAGTGGATGAGCAGTTCTTC. Amino acid sequence: CASSLGPQGLAGVDEQFF.